The rows below give T cell receptor beta chains drawn from one sample of a study of blood T cells in healthy people across ages. TCRdb reprocessed the 5' RACE reads via MiXCR and lists one record per CDR3 protein. The sample holds over a million distinct CDR3 sequences, 59% seen once. Sequences were obtained from blood. The receptors were gathered from a man aged 18-30 years in good health. Both conserved end residues are trimmed from each CDR3. The order of the fields is clone size, J gene, V gene, CDR3 protein. Rows may omit the clone size; those that give it use once, few, many or a size class.

few TRBJ2-5 TRBV15 ATSRDFVTQY
NA TRBJ2-3 TRBV6-1 ASRSRGFTDTQY
NA TRBJ1-3 TRBV10-3 ATQTGRYGNTIY
NA TRBJ1-4 TRBV20-1 SARDGQLLF
many TRBJ1-1 TRBV29-1 SVGGDTEAF
NA TRBJ1-2 TRBV27 ASSSNPRGLYGYT
NA TRBJ2-3 TRBV7-8 ASSLDYGQSTDTQY
NA TRBJ2-1 TRBV5-1 ASTVGGYNEQF
NA TRBJ1-5 TRBV4-1 ASSQGGWQPGDQPQH
few TRBJ2-5 TRBV29-1 SVPRGEETQY
NA TRBJ2-7 TRBV29-1 SGRGRDEQY
NA TRBJ2-7 TRBV3-1 ASSQDSAGALSYEQY
NA TRBJ1-1 TRBV4-2 ASSQEWGSAF
NA TRBJ2-5 TRBV2 ASSPLLAGTFQETQY
NA TRBJ2-5 TRBV29-1 SVGDIKETQY
few TRBJ2-3 TRBV3-1 ASRSTGAAGGTQY
NA TRBJ1-2 TRBV4-2 ASSRGANRDYGYT
NA TRBJ2-7 TRBV7-2 ASSWDRFYKQY
few TRBJ2-6 TRBV27 ASSFTGAGANVLT
NA TRBJ2-7 TRBV20-1 SAMTGRSSYEQY
NA TRBJ2-2 TRBV12-3/TRBV12-4 ASSPLASGNTGELF
NA TRBJ2-3 TRBV14 ASSQVGKDTQY
NA TRBJ2-7 TRBV20-1 SARGPTSGEEYEQY
NA TRBJ2-3 TRBV6-5 ASSYRGGGLTDTQY
NA TRBJ2-1 TRBV6-6 ASSYSPQNEQF
NA TRBJ2-1 TRBV6-2/TRBV6-3 ASRPPGGPIGEQF
few TRBJ2-1 TRBV2 ASGQAIYNEQF
NA TRBJ2-5 TRBV20-1 SASKTGNEETQY
NA NA TRBV11-2 ASTPFSGGTSEQY
NA TRBJ1-5 TRBV4-3 ASSQERVSIQPQH
NA TRBJ2-3 TRBV7-2 ASSRGGSGVSTDTQY
few TRBJ1-2 TRBV29-1 SETGGLDGYT
few TRBJ2-3 TRBV15 ATSSRYAGEKEDTQY
NA TRBJ1-2 TRBV4-3 ASSQDPASGYT
NA TRBJ1-2 TRBV6-2/TRBV6-3 ASSGYRAGYT
few TRBJ1-1 TRBV27 ASSLSTGNEAF
NA TRBJ2-7 TRBV4-1 ASSQAWTDYEQY
NA TRBJ1-1 TRBV7-9 ASSREPVNTEAF
NA NA TRBV4-1 ASSQVASRSGTASSYEQY
NA TRBJ2-2 TRBV12-3/TRBV12-4 ASSPRTGELF
NA TRBJ2-1 TRBV11-2 ASSLRLAGELRNEQF
NA TRBJ2-3 TRBV10-3 AISVGGGTDTQY
few TRBJ2-7 TRBV29-1 SVNRGTAGDEQY
few TRBJ1-1 TRBV7-9 ASSSNRDKRTEAF